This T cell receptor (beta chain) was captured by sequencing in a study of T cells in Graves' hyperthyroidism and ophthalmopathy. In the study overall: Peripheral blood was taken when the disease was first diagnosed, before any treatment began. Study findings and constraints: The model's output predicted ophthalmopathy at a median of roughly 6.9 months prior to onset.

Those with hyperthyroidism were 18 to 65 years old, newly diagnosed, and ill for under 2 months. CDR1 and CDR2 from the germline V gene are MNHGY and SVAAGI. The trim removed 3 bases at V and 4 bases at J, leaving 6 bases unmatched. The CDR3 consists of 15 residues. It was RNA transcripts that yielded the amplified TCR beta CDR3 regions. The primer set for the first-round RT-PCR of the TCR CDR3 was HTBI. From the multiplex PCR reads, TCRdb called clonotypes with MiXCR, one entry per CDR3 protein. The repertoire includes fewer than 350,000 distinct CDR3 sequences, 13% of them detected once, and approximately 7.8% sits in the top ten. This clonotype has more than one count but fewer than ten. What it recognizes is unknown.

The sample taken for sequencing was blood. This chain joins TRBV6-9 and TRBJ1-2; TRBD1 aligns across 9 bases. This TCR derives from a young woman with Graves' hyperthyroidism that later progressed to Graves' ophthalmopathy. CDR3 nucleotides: TGTGCCAGCAGTTACGGGACAGGGACTACCTATGGCTACACCTTC. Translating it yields CASSYGTGTTYGYTF.